The 21 T cell receptor beta chains below were found in one sample sequenced in a study of blood T cells in healthy people across ages. PCR was performed a second time for roughly 7 to 12 cycles using a sample-barcoded 5' primer and a J-beta primer mix. TCRdb used MiXCR to reprocess the 5' RACE reads, holding one entry per CDR3 protein. The table records some 890,000 distinct CDR3 sequences, approximately 32% of them present only once. The sample was also reused in another study, on T cells of mothers and their children.

Sequencing was performed on blood. The source of these receptors is a woman in her thirties or forties in good health.

This sequence joins TRBV5-4 and TRBJ1-6; no definite D call. CDR1 is SGHNT, CDR2 YYREEE, per germline (reference sequence). This CDR3 is 12 amino acids long. Deletions cut 0 bases from V and 9 bases from J, with 4 bases between. Here the CDR3 reads CASSLDVSPLHF. CDR3 sequence (DNA): TGTGCCAGCAGCTTGGACGTTTCACCCCTCCACTTT. Full variable domain (outside the CDR3, taken from reference TRBV5-4 and TRBJ1-6): ETGVTQSPTHLIKTRGQQVTLRCSSQSGHNTVSWYQQALGQGPQFIFQYYREEENGRGNFPPRFSGLQFPNYSSELNVNALELDDSALYLCASSLDVSPLHFGNGTRLTVT.

The J gene is TRBJ1-1, the V gene TRBV12-3 or TRBV12-4; TRBD1 is a possible D gene (5 bases). The CDR3 loop spans 14 amino acids. V was cut by 6 bases and J by 7 bases, with 18 bases left in between. In DNA, the CDR3 is TGTGCCAGCAGGACAAACAGGATAAGCTATGAAGCTTTCTTT. This translates into CASRTNRISYEAFF.

The CDR3 bases are TGCAGTCACAGTGAAGCTTTCTTT. Its translation is CSHSEAFF. The V gene is TRBV20-1, the J gene TRBJ1-1; no firm D call. This CDR3 is built from 8 residues. The germline gives CDR1 DFQATT, CDR2 SNEGSKA (reference sequence). Trimming removed 8 bases from V and 7 bases from J, with 5 bases in between.

This chain connects TRBV27 to TRBJ2-1; D gene unclear. In germline, CDR1 is MNHEY, CDR2 SMNVEV (reference sequence). The CDR3 is 16 amino acids. The V end was cut by 0 bases, the J end by 5 bases, with 14 bases between. The chain's CDR3 is CASSLSILKRNNEQFF. CDR3 DNA: TGTGCCAGCAGTTTATCGATTTTGAAAAGGAACAATGAGCAGTTCTTC.

J is TRBJ2-3 and V is TRBV4-1; perhaps D is TRBD1 or TRBD2 (5 bases each). There are 16 residues in the CDR3. The ends were cut back, 2 bases at V and 2 bases at J, with 14 bases in the middle. Germline V lookup: CDR1 MGHRA, CDR2 YSYEKL. The CDR3 loop reads CASSQFGTTITDTQYF. In nucleotides, the CDR3 is TGCGCCAGCAGCCAATTTGGGACCACTATCACAGATACGCAGTATTTT.

As regards this clonotype: With a much larger clone just one base away, this may be a read error. V is TRBV20-1 and J is TRBJ1-2, with D unclear. Germline V gives CDR1 DFQATT, CDR2 SNEGSKA (reference sequence). Trimming pared 2 bases from V and 7 bases from J, leaving 14 bases between. The CDR3 spans 13 residues. CDR3 region: CSARSIGALGYTF. Written as DNA, the CDR3 is TGCAGTGCTAGATCTATAGGTGCCCTTGGCTACACCTTC.

This chain connects TRBV6-1 to TRBJ2-5; the D gene could be TRBD1 or TRBD2 (5 bases each). The CDR3 spans 12 residues. Germline V gene lookup returns CDR1 MNHNS and CDR2 SASEGT. V was clipped by 11 bases and J by 7 bases, with 17 bases between them. The CDR3 is CAQGDTLRTQYF. The CDR3 DNA follows: TGTGCCCAGGGAGACACGTTAAGGACCCAGTACTTC.

This clonotype was observed at least ten times. V gene TRBV13 combines with J gene TRBJ2-7, with a tentative D call TRBD1 (6 bases). Per germline, CDR1 PRHDT and CDR2 FYEKMQ (reference sequence). The V gene lost 6 bases and the J gene lost 2 bases, with 14 bases spanning the gap. The CDR3 is 14 residues long. The CDR3 protein is CASRRAGTPYEQYF. CDR3 nucleotide sequence: TGTGCCAGCAGACGGGCAGGGACACCCTACGAGCAGTACTTC. The variable domain in full, completed from reference TRBV13 and TRBJ2-7, reads AAGVIQSPRHLIKEKRETATLKCYPIPRHDTVYWYQQGPGQDPQFLISFYEKMQSDKGSIPDRFSAQQFSDYHSELNMSSLELGDSALYFCASRRAGTPYEQYFGPGTRLTVT.

The chain has TRBV5-1 and TRBJ2-1; D is possibly TRBD2 (6 bases). Between the trimmed V and J ends, which lost 6 bases and 3 bases, there was a span of 19 bases. Germline V gene lookup returns CDR1 SGHRS and CDR2 YFSETQ. The CDR3 covers 16 residues. The CDR3 DNA follows: TGCGCCAGCACCCTGCGGGAAGGCTCCAACTACAATGAGCAGTTCTTC. Its translation: CASTLREGSNYNEQFF.

This chain links TRBV29-1 with TRBJ1-1; D ambiguous. Trimming shortened V by 7 bases and J by 5 bases, and 17 bases separated the two germline ends. The CDR3 is made up of 13 amino acids. The germline V gene encodes CDR1 SQVTM and CDR2 ANQGSEA. CDR3 residues: CSGRPGVGTEAFF. The CDR3 region has the DNA TGCAGCGGCCGACCGGGAGTTGGAACTGAAGCTTTCTTT.

V gene TRBV7-3 combines with J gene TRBJ2-3; 9 bases agree with TRBD1. Germline V gene sequence: CDR1 SGHTA, CDR2 FQGTGA. The CDR3 sequence is 16 residues long. Losses at the gene ends were 0 bases for V and 6 bases for J; bases not matched to a gene: 7. In DNA, the CDR3 is TGTGCCAGCAGCTTAACGTCAGGGACAGGGTCGGATACGCAGTATTTT. Protein product: CASSLTSGTGSDTQYF.

The J gene is TRBJ1-6, the V gene TRBV7-6, with TRBD1 identical over 8 bases. This CDR3 is 16 amino acids long. V was clipped by 5 bases and J by 3 bases; unmatched bases: 6. Looked up from germline, CDR1 is SGHVS and CDR2 is FNYEAQ. This CDR3 is CASSPGQGDYNSPLHF. CDR3 bases: TGTGCCAGCAGCCCCGGACAGGGCGACTATAATTCACCCCTCCACTTT.

A remark on this clonotype: One end of the junction fails to match germline, which may point to a read error. The V gene is TRBV6-1, the J gene TRBJ2-7, with 9 bases aligning to TRBD1. Germline V gives CDR1 MNHNS, CDR2 SASEGT. This CDR3 has 13 residues. The CDR3 sequence is CASTGTGLNERYF. Written as DNA, the CDR3 is TGTGCCAGCACGGGGACAGGGTTGAATGAGCGGTACTTC.

This chain joins TRBV2 and TRBJ2-2; weak D call: TRBD1 (6 bases). Trimming removed 1 base at V and 5 bases at J, with 11 bases between. CDR3 length: 15 amino acids. Looked up from germline, CDR1 is SNHLY and CDR2 is FYNNEI. In DNA, the CDR3 is TGTGCCAGCAGTGAAGGGAACAGGGCGACCGGGGAGCTGTTTTTT. This translates into CASSEGNRATGELFF.

The chain employs TRBV5-1 and TRBJ2-2; maybe TRBD1 (6 bases). This CDR3 comprises 13 residues. Per the germline V gene, CDR1 is SGHRS and CDR2 is YFSETQ. The germline V and J ends were trimmed by 3 bases and 6 bases, with 9 bases remaining between them. The DNA for the CDR3 is TGCGCCAGCAGCTCAGGGGTGGCCGGGGAGCTGTTTTTT. Encoded protein: CASSSGVAGELFF.

This clonotype was counted between two and nine times. The chain has TRBV7-2 and TRBJ2-3; no firm D call. V was pared by 2 bases and J by 2 bases, with 11 bases between. Looked up from germline, CDR1 is SGHTA and CDR2 is FQGNSA. This CDR3 contains 15 residues. This chain's CDR3 is CASSLLRLPTDTQYF. The CDR3 DNA is TGTGCCAGCAGCTTACTTCGCCTGCCCACAGATACGCAGTATTTT.

The genes are TRBV12-3 or TRBV12-4 and TRBJ2-1; 8 bases align to TRBD2. The ends lost 6 bases at V and 6 bases at J; junction bases unmatched: 10. This CDR3 comprises 15 residues. CDR3 loop: CASRSSGTSGNEQFF. In DNA form, the CDR3 reads TGTGCCAGCAGGTCCAGCGGGACTAGTGGCAATGAGCAGTTCTTC.

V and J are TRBV5-1 and TRBJ2-7; D may be TRBD2 (5 bases). This CDR3 is 15 amino acids long. V lost 0 bases and J 5 bases, leaving 15 bases between the germline ends. In germline, CDR1 is SGHRS, CDR2 YFSETQ. Here the CDR3 reads CASSLEGNAGDEQYF. CDR3 nucleotides: TGCGCCAGCAGCTTGGAAGGGAATGCCGGGGACGAGCAGTACTTC.

This chain's CDR3 is CSARDRDRYEQYF. In DNA form, the CDR3 reads TGCAGTGCTAGAGATCGGGACCGCTACGAGCAGTACTTC. The chain uses TRBV20-1 and TRBJ2-7; D is possibly TRBD1 or TRBD2 (5 bases each). Germline V gene data show CDR1 as DFQATT and CDR2 as SNEGSKA (reference sequence). The CDR3 extends over 13 amino acids. V lost 0 bases to trimming and J lost 3 bases, with 9 bases between them.

This clonotype has only a few counts. In DNA form, the CDR3 reads TGCGCCAGCAGCCTAATAGCGGGGCAGACAGATACGCAGTATTTT. It encodes CASSLIAGQTDTQYF. This sequence joins TRBV5-1 and TRBJ2-3; TRBD2 matches 8 bases. The J segment lost 3 bases and the V segment lost 4 bases, leaving 7 bases of the junction unmatched. CDR3 length: 15 amino acids. CDR1 and CDR2 from the germline V gene are SGHRS and YFSETQ.

The chain combines TRBV6-2 or TRBV6-3 with TRBJ2-3; possibly TRBD2 for D (5 bases). V dropped 3 bases and J dropped 2 bases, with 9 bases sitting between them. The germline CDR1 and CDR2 sequences are MNHEY and SVGEGT. The CDR3 extends over 14 amino acids. In DNA form, the CDR3 reads TGTGCCAGCAGTTATAGCGAGGCCACAGATACGCAGTATTTT. Encoded protein: CASSYSEATDTQYF.